This T cell receptor (beta chain) is drawn from a study of blood T cell repertoires in COVID-19. Germline values: CDR1 MDHEN, CDR2 SYDVKM. V lost 3 bases and J lost 3; bases outside the gene matches: 7. The CDR3 totals 16 residues. Generated by immunoSEQ multiplex PCR, the TCRdb table keeps only in-frame clones and is missing some. The table records approximately 260,000 clones, about 80% of them present only once. The sequenced material came from peripheral blood. This TCR derives from a woman over 75 with active or convalescent COVID-19. This sequence joins TRBV28 and TRBJ2-1, with 8 bases aligning to TRBD1. The DNA for the CDR3 is TGTGCCAGCAGTTTCTCGACAGGGGCTGGCTACAATGAGCAGTTCTTC. It is translated as CASSFSTGAGYNEQFF.